The 25 T cell receptor beta chains below come from one sample, sequenced in a study of T cells after yellow fever vaccination. Using its own MiXCR run on the 5' RACE reads, TCRdb lists one record per CDR3 protein. Among some 390,000 distinct CDR3 sequences listed, about 6.2% were seen once. The sequencing here drew on PBMCs, taken 5 days after the yellow fever booster vaccination. The receptors here all came from a man aged 25 to 45 who received the YFV17D yellow fever vaccine.

The sample holds a few counts of this clonotype. This chain uses TRBV7-2 with TRBJ2-7; 10 bases map to TRBD1. Trimming took 2 bases from V and 1 from J; bases not matched to a gene: 5. The germline V gene encodes CDR1 SGHTA and CDR2 FQGNSA. The CDR3 covers 16 residues. Here the CDR3 DNA reads TGTGCCAGCAGCTTAAGGTGGGACAGGGGATCCTACGAGCAGTACTTC. This sequence encodes CASSLRWDRGSYEQYF. Filled out from reference TRBV7-2 and TRBJ2-7, the complete variable domain reads GAGVSQSPSNKVTEKGKDVELRCDPISGHTALYWYRQSLGQGLEFLIYFQGNSAPDKSGLPSDRFSAERTGGSVSTLTIQRTQQEDSAVYLCASSLRWDRGSYEQYFGPGTRLTVT.

This clonotype has ten or more counts. V is TRBV23-1 and J is TRBJ2-2; no clear D gene. TRBV23-1 is treated as an ORF (open reading frame) with a function not yet certain. The ends were cut back, 8 bases at V and 6 bases at J, with 13 bases in the middle. The CDR3 has 13 amino acids. Written as DNA, the CDR3 is TGCGCCAGCTCCCATGGAAGTTCCGGGGAGCTGTTTTTT. Its protein product is CASSHGSSGELFF.

This clonotype showed up just a few times. The rearrangement joins TRBV24-1 to TRBJ2-1; D not certain. V shed 5 bases and J shed 10 bases, with 11 bases lying between them. Germline V gene sequence: CDR1 KGHDR, CDR2 SFDVKD. CDR3 length: 12 residues. For the CDR3, the DNA is TGTGCCACCAGTGCGGGCGTAGTAGAGCAGTTCTTC. Amino acid sequence: CATSAGVVEQFF.

This sequence joins TRBV10-3 and TRBJ2-5, with no clear D. Germline loops: CDR1 ENHRY, CDR2 SYGVKD. The CDR3 totals 11 residues. Trimming pared 0 bases from V and 6 bases from J, leaving 2 bases between. The CDR3 spells CAISESKTQYF. The CDR3 nucleotides are TGTGCCATCAGTGAGTCGAAGACCCAGTACTTC.

This clonotype was observed at least ten times. The rearrangement links TRBV12-3 or TRBV12-4 to TRBJ2-3; 10 positions agree with TRBD1. This CDR3 is built from 16 residues. With V trimmed by 8 bases and J by 7 bases, 15 bases remained unmatched. CDR3 residues: CASSMTGTGDWYTQYF. CDR3 sequence (DNA): TGTGCCAGCTCGATGACCGGGACAGGGGACTGGTATACGCAGTATTTT.

At least ten counts were recorded for this clonotype. The chain recombines TRBV29-1 with TRBJ2-5, with D maybe TRBD1 (6 bases). V was cut by 6 bases and J by 3 bases, with 11 bases left in between. CDR1 is SQVTM, CDR2 ANQGSEA, per germline. CDR3 length: 12 amino acids. CDR3 sequence: CSVEAGEETQYF. CDR3 bases: TGCAGCGTGGAGGCAGGGGAAGAGACCCAGTACTTC.

In this sample, this clonotype turned up a few times. The rearrangement links TRBV29-1 to TRBJ2-3, with TRBD2 identical over 8 bases. V shed 7 bases and J 5 bases; nucleotides not matched to a gene: 14. CDR1 is SQVTM, CDR2 ANQGSEA, per germline. The CDR3 runs 15 residues. CDR3 in DNA: TGCAGCGCGCCCTCGAGCGGGAGAAGTGGAGATACGCAGTATTTT. This gives the protein CSAPSSGRSGDTQYF.

This clonotype was detected only a few times. The CDR3 spells CASSFGTVNNEQFF. As DNA, the CDR3 is TGTGCCAGCAGCTTCGGGACAGTGAACAATGAGCAGTTCTTC. The rearrangement uses TRBV13 and TRBJ2-1; 7 bases map to TRBD1. V lost 3 bases and J lost 5; bases outside the gene matches: 4. The CDR3 loop spans 14 amino acids. Germline loops: CDR1 PRHDT, CDR2 FYEKMQ (reference sequence). Supplemented by reference TRBV13 and TRBJ2-1, the full variable domain reads AAGVIQSPRHLIKEKRETATLKCYPIPRHDTVYWYQQGPGQDPQFLISFYEKMQSDKGSIPDRFSAQQFSDYHSELNMSSLELGDSALYFCASSFGTVNNEQFFGPGTRLTVL.

V is TRBV7-9 and J is TRBJ2-5; D is uncertain. The V and J ends lost 4 bases and 6 bases respectively, with 21 bases between them. The germline CDR1 and CDR2 sequences are SEHNR and FQNEAQ (reference sequence). The CDR3 covers 16 residues. The CDR3: CASSSTTSGPIQTQYF. CDR3 bases: TGTGCCAGCAGCTCGACCACCTCTGGACCAATACAGACCCAGTACTTC.

This clonotype was observed at least ten times. J is TRBJ2-7 and V is TRBV5-1, with 9 bases that match TRBD1. This CDR3 is 16 amino acids long. With 2 bases clipped from V and 0 bases from J, the junction kept 6 bases outside the gene matches. Germline CDR1 and CDR2: SGHRS and YFSETQ. The CDR3 bases are TGCGCCAGCAGCTTCCGGGACAGGGACGGCTCCTACGAGCAGTACTTC. This sequence encodes CASSFRDRDGSYEQYF. The whole variable domain, filled in from reference TRBV5-1 and TRBJ2-7, reads KAGVTQTPRYLIKTRGQQVTLSCSPISGHRSVSWYQQTPGQGLQFLFEYFSETQRNKGNFPGRFSGRQFSNSRSEMNVSTLELGDSALYLCASSFRDRDGSYEQYFGPGTRLTVT.

There are a few counts of this clonotype. This chain connects TRBV9 to TRBJ1-3; no firm D call. V lost 0 bases to trimming and J lost 8 bases, with 15 bases between them. This CDR3 spans 15 amino acids. The germline V gene has CDR1 SGDLS and CDR2 YYNGEE. CDR3 nucleotides: TGTGCCAGCAGCGTAGCTTCGGGGAACAAGGACACCATATATTTT. It translates to CASSVASGNKDTIYF.

At least ten counts were recorded for this clonotype. The genes are TRBV29-1 and TRBJ2-1; 12 nucleotides agree with TRBD2. The CDR3 is made up of 17 amino acids. Per germline, CDR1 SQVTM and CDR2 ANQGSEA. Unmatched junction bases numbered 13, after V lost 4 bases and J lost 6 bases. The CDR3 DNA reads TGCAGCGTTGTAGCTAGCGGGAGGGCCCGATTAATCAATGAGCAGTTCTTC. This translates into CSVVASGRARLINEQFF.

In its sample, this clonotype was seen many times. J is TRBJ2-2 and V is TRBV5-1, with a possible D match to TRBD2 (5 bases). This CDR3 spans 15 amino acids. V lost 4 bases and J 4 bases, leaving 14 bases between the germline ends. Germline V gene sequence: CDR1 SGHRS, CDR2 YFSETQ. Here the CDR3 DNA reads TGCGCCAGCAGCCCAGGACGAGAGGGCACCGGGGAGCTGTTTTTT. This codes for CASSPGREGTGELFF.

The chain is built from TRBV6-5 and TRBJ2-6; a weak D match, TRBD1 (6 bases). The CDR3 spans 18 residues. Germline CDR1 MNHEY, CDR2 SVGAGI. Trimming took 2 bases from V and 1 from J, leaving 15 bases between them. CDR3 nucleotide sequence: TGTGCCAGCAGTTACGGGTTGGGGGCAGATTCTGGGGCCAACGTCCTGACTTTC. Residues: CASSYGLGADSGANVLTF.

This clonotype was observed a handful of times. The chain is built from TRBV7-3 and TRBJ2-5, with D unclear. This CDR3 has 13 amino acids. Germline-derived CDR1 and CDR2 are SGHTA and FQGTGA. The V gene lost 0 bases and the J gene lost 5 bases, with 7 bases spanning the gap. CDR3 sequence (DNA): TGTGCCAGCAGCTTAACGGTTTCTGAGACCCAGTACTTC. Amino acids: CASSLTVSETQYF.

This clonotype appeared many times. V gene TRBV29-1 combines with J gene TRBJ2-2; D gene unclear. Germline assignment: CDR1 SQVTM and CDR2 ANQGSEA. This CDR3 contains 11 residues. V was cut by 7 bases and J by 6 bases, with 9 bases left in between. CDR3 loop: CSAIVAGELFF. CDR3 DNA sequence: TGCAGCGCCATAGTCGCCGGGGAGCTGTTTTTT.

The V call is TRBV7-9, the J call TRBJ1-2, with a tentative D call TRBD1 (5 bases). The V gene's germline CDR1 is SEHNR and CDR2 FQNEAQ (reference sequence). The CDR3 is 16 residues long. Trimming shortened V by 4 bases and J by 5 bases, and 20 bases separated the two germline ends. The CDR3 bases are TGTGCCAGCAGCTCGCCGGGTGGCAGGGTGGAATATGGCTACACCTTC. Amino acids: CASSSPGGRVEYGYTF. Drawing the rest from reference TRBV7-9 and TRBJ1-2, the complete variable domain is DTGVSQNPRHKITKRGQNVTFRCDPISEHNRLYWYRQTLGQGPEFLTYFQNEAQLEKSRLLSDRFSAERPKGSFSTLEIQRTEQGDSAMYLCASSSPGGRVEYGYTFGSGTRLTVV.

On this clonotype itself: One junction end disagrees with the germline gene, perhaps due to a read error. The rearrangement uses TRBV7-9 and TRBJ2-1; TRBD2 is a possible D gene (5 bases). The CDR3 has 11 amino acids. Looked up from germline, CDR1 is SEHNR and CDR2 is FQNEAQ (reference sequence). The CDR3 DNA sequence: TGTGCCAGCAGCTTAGGAGTAACTAGAGTCTTC. Amino acids: CASSLGVTRVF.

This clonotype has a handful of counts. J is TRBJ1-6 and V is TRBV7-2; TRBD1 matches 7 bases. Trimming cost V 4 bases and J 5 bases; bases outside gene matches: 5. CDR3 length equals 15 residues. Germline-derived CDR1 and CDR2 are SGHTA and FQGNSA. CDR3 sequence (DNA): TGTGCCAGCAGCTCTCACAGGGGTAATAATTCACCCCTCCACTTT. Translating gives CASSSHRGNNSPLHF.

This clonotype was counted between two and nine times. The chain carries TRBV20-1 and TRBJ2-3; either TRBD1 or TRBD2 may fit D (5 bases each). From germline, CDR1 is DFQATT and CDR2 SNEGSKA (reference sequence). This CDR3 comprises 14 residues. The V gene lost 0 bases and the J gene lost 4 bases, with 11 bases spanning the gap. The CDR3 DNA follows: TGCAGTGCTAGAGATCGAGGGGTCCCAGATACGCAGTATTTT. This codes for CSARDRGVPDTQYF.

This clonotype was seen ten or more times. This chain joins TRBV28 and TRBJ2-7; D not resolved. Trimming left V 5 bases short and J 6 bases short, with 8 bases between. The V gene's germline CDR1 is MDHEN and CDR2 SYDVKM. This CDR3 comprises 11 residues. The CDR3 sequence is CASSSFVEQYF. The CDR3, as DNA: TGTGCCAGCAGTAGTTTCGTCGAGCAGTACTTC.

The V gene is TRBV12-3 or TRBV12-4, the J gene TRBJ1-2, with unresolved D. V lost 6 bases and J 4 bases, leaving 12 bases between the germline ends. CDR3 length equals 13 residues. The CDR3 coding sequence is TGTGCCAGCAGAGAGGGCCGGCGCTATGGCTACACCTTC. It is translated as CASREGRRYGYTF.

This clonotype has at least ten counts. The V call is TRBV20-1, the J call TRBJ2-5; TRBD1 matches at 8 bases. Germline V gene lookup returns CDR1 DFQATT and CDR2 SNEGSKA (reference sequence). The CDR3 has 14 amino acids. Unmatched junction bases numbered 6, after V lost 5 bases and J lost 1 base. CDR3 DNA: TGCAGTGCTGAGGGCGGGACAGGCCAAGAGACCCAGTACTTC. Encoded protein: CSAEGGTGQETQYF.

The V call is TRBV3-1, the J call TRBJ2-7; 7 bases are a match to TRBD2. Unmatched junction bases numbered 12, after V lost 4 bases and J lost 3 bases. CDR3 length equals 16 residues. Germline V CDR1 and CDR2: LGHDT, YNNKEL (reference sequence). The CDR3 region is CASSRNMASGFYEQYF. CDR3 nucleotide sequence: TGTGCCAGCAGCCGAAATATGGCTAGCGGCTTCTACGAGCAGTACTTC.

This clonotype was detected many times. The gene calls are TRBV7-8 and TRBJ2-7; D not resolved. Germline CDR1 and CDR2: SGHVS and FQNEAQ. V gave up 3 bases and J gave up 4 bases, with 13 bases separating them. CDR3 length: 14 residues. As DNA, the CDR3 is TGTGCCAGCAGCTTTGTTGGGTCGACATACGAGCAGTACTTC. Translating gives CASSFVGSTYEQYF.